The 17 T cell receptor beta chains below all came from one sample that was sequenced in a study of low-dose radiotherapy and immunotherapy resistance in tumors. TRAV- and TRBV-specific primers were used for first-strand cDNA, which covered alpha and beta chains. With a V-primer adapter and a constant-region primer, TCRs were amplified for 20 PCR cycles. TCRdb used MiXCR to reprocess the reads, holding one entry per CDR3 protein. The repertoire holds 75,000 to 95,000 distinct CDR3 sequences, around 20% seen once, with about 13% in the top ten. Time point of the sample: after trial treatment. Treatment defined: LDRT plus nivolumab, ipilimumab, low-dose cyclophosphamide and aspirin (RACIN trial). The material sequenced was PBMCs, taken after low-dose radiotherapy plus immunotherapy. All receptors come from a female donor with ovarian cancer.

A remark on this clonotype: A far larger clone is a single base away, which makes a read error likely. The CDR3 is CASSVAGGPWNEQYF. The CDR3 DNA sequence: TGTGCCAGCAGCGTAGCGGGAGGGCCATGGAATGAGCAGTACTTC. The J gene is TRBJ2-5, the V gene TRBV5-5, with 11 bases that match TRBD2. The J segment lost 11 bases and the V segment lost 4 bases, leaving 13 bases of the junction unmatched. The germline CDR1 and CDR2 sequences are SGHKS and YYEKEE (reference sequence). This CDR3 is 15 amino acids long. Combining the CDR3 with reference TRBV5-5 and TRBJ2-5 gives the whole variable domain DAGVTQSPTHLIKTRGQQVTLRCSPISGHKSVSWYQQVLGQGPQFIFQYYEKEERGRGNFPDRFSARQFPNYSSELNVNALLLGDSALYLCASSVAGGPWNEQYFGPGTRLLVL.

The table lists this clonotype with many counts. The chain carries TRBV7-9 and TRBJ2-1; possibly TRBD2 for D (6 bases). Germline CDR1 reads SEHNR; CDR2 reads FQNEAQ (reference sequence). V gave up 2 bases and J gave up 0 bases, with 11 bases separating them. This CDR3 comprises 16 residues. The CDR3 sequence: CASSLKAGSSYNEQFF. In nucleotides, the CDR3 is TGTGCCAGCAGCTTAAAAGCGGGCAGCTCCTACAATGAGCAGTTCTTC.

This clonotype has a count of ten or more. This rearrangement joins TRBV7-9 to TRBJ2-5; D is unclear. Germline V gene sequence: CDR1 SEHNR, CDR2 FQNEAQ (reference sequence). The CDR3 is made up of 13 amino acids. V gave up 1 base and J gave up 5 bases, with 8 bases separating them. The DNA of the CDR3 is TGTGCCAGCAGCTTAGAGTACTGGGAGACCCAGTACTTC. This codes for CASSLEYWETQYF. The entire variable domain, with the rest obtained from reference TRBV7-9 and TRBJ2-5, is as follows: DTGVSQNPRHKITKRGQNVTFRCDPISEHNRLYWYRQTLGQGPEFLTYFQNEAQLEKSRLLSDRFSAERPKGSFSTLEIQRTEQGDSAMYLCASSLEYWETQYFGPGTRLLVL.

At least ten counts were recorded for this clonotype. The chain uses TRBV28 and TRBJ1-4; D unresolved. CDR1 and CDR2 (germline): MDHEN, SYDVKM. Trimming left V 6 bases short and J 8 bases short, with 10 bases between. CDR3 size: 12 residues. CDR3 amino acids: CASSSRPEKLFF. The CDR3 region has the DNA TGTGCCAGCAGCTCCCGGCCCGAAAAACTGTTTTTT.

The sample holds many counts of this clonotype. The chain joins TRBV2 to TRBJ2-1; the D gene is possibly TRBD2 (6 bases). This CDR3 is 15 amino acids long. The V gene's germline CDR1 is SNHLY and CDR2 FYNNEI. V dropped 1 base and J dropped 4 bases, with 11 bases sitting between them. CDR3 nucleotides: TGTGCCAGCAGTGAAGGTGGGGGGAATTACAATGAGCAGTTCTTC. It translates to CASSEGGGNYNEQFF.

This clonotype was seen only a few times. J is TRBJ1-1 and V is TRBV5-1; maybe TRBD1 (5 bases). The CDR3 loop spans 15 amino acids. Germline CDR1 SGHRS, CDR2 YFSETQ. V was pared by 8 bases and J by 4 bases, with 21 bases between. CDR3 amino acids: CASQWTPTPGTEAFF. Written as DNA, the CDR3 is TGCGCCAGTCAATGGACACCTACACCCGGCACTGAAGCTTTCTTT.

This clonotype was picked up a small number of times. The V gene is TRBV6-2 or TRBV6-3, the J gene TRBJ2-7, with D possibly matching TRBD2 (6 bases). The CDR3 has 14 residues. Trimming removed 6 bases at V and 5 bases at J, with 17 bases between. Looked up from germline, CDR1 is MNHEY and CDR2 is SVGEGT. The CDR3 spells CASSSTQGGDEQYF. CDR3 bases: TGTGCCAGCAGCTCGACCCAGGGCGGGGACGAGCAGTACTTC.

This clonotype was detected many times. The chain recombines TRBV5-4 with TRBJ2-1; D possibly corresponds to TRBD2 (6 bases). The germline gives CDR1 SGHNT, CDR2 YYREEE (reference sequence). The CDR3 extends over 13 amino acids. Trimming pared 0 bases from V and 13 bases from J, leaving 14 bases between. The CDR3 bases are TGTGCCAGCAGCTTGGCTGTCGGGCGGGATCAGTTCTTC. Encoded protein: CASSLAVGRDQFF.

This clonotype has only a few counts. The gene calls are TRBV28 and TRBJ1-3; maybe TRBD1 (5 bases). The CDR3 is made up of 15 amino acids. V was clipped by 6 bases and J by 3 bases, with 15 bases between them. Looked up from germline, CDR1 is MDHEN and CDR2 is SYDVKM. CDR3 DNA sequence: TGTGCCAGCAGGTCGTCAGGGTTCTTTGGAAACACCATATATTTT. Protein product: CASRSSGFFGNTIYF. Variable domain in full (rest from reference TRBV28 and TRBJ1-3): DVKVTQSSRYLVKRTGEKVFLECVQDMDHENMFWYRQDPGLGLRLIYFSYDVKMKEKGDIPEGYSVSREKKERFSLILESASTNQTSMYLCASRSSGFFGNTIYFGEGSWLTVV.

This clonotype was counted a single time. The chain has TRBV28 and TRBJ1-6; D is undetermined. Trimming removed 0 bases at V and 6 bases at J, with 6 bases between. Germline loops: CDR1 MDHEN, CDR2 SYDVKM. The CDR3 contains 14 residues. The CDR3 loop is CASSLWQSNSPLHF. The CDR3 DNA reads as TGTGCCAGCAGTTTATGGCAGAGTAATTCACCCCTCCACTTT.

The table lists this clonotype with many counts. This chain links TRBV12-3 or TRBV12-4 with TRBJ2-3, with 9 bases lining up with TRBD2. The V gene end was trimmed by 6 bases and the J gene end by 1 base; junction bases not matched to a gene: 5. The CDR3 covers 15 residues. The CDR3 reads CASSSRTSGTDTQYF. In DNA form, the CDR3 reads TGTGCCAGCAGCTCCAGGACTAGCGGCACAGATACGCAGTATTTT.

This clonotype was seen repeatedly, ten times or more. V usage is TRBV20-1 and J usage is TRBJ2-7, with 9 bases identical to TRBD1. CDR3 length equals 14 residues. CDR1 is DFQATT, CDR2 SNEGSKA, per germline (reference sequence). The V and J ends lost 3 bases and 3 bases, in that order; junction bases with no gene match: 6. CDR3 in amino acids: CSARRTGADYEQYF. CDR3 coding DNA: TGCAGTGCTAGGCGGACAGGGGCAGACTACGAGCAGTACTTC.

This clonotype was observed many times. The chain uses TRBV19 and TRBJ2-2; TRBD2 agrees at 7 bases. V was clipped by 3 bases and J by 2 bases; unmatched bases: 15. This CDR3 has 19 residues. The germline V gene encodes CDR1 LNHDA and CDR2 SQIVND (reference sequence). CDR3 DNA: TGTGCCAGTAGTATTAGGCAGGGCGGGGGACTGGACAACACCGGGGAGCTGTTTTTT. Protein: CASSIRQGGGLDNTGELFF.

This chain uses TRBV3-1 with TRBJ1-6; 8 bases match TRBD1. The germline gives CDR1 LGHDT, CDR2 YNNKEL (reference sequence). Trimming removed 7 bases from V and 11 bases from J; junction bases left unmatched: 22. CDR3 length equals 18 residues. The CDR3 DNA follows: TGTGCCAGCACCTCTTTCCCCGGGACAGGATATGGGGTGACACCCCTCCACTTT. Encoded protein: CASTSFPGTGYGVTPLHF. The full variable domain, with the rest looked up from reference TRBV3-1 and TRBJ1-6, is DTAVSQTPKYLVTQMGNDKSIKCEQNLGHDTMYWYKQDSKKFLKIMFSYNNKELIINETVPNRFSPKSPDKAHLNLHINSLELGDSAVYFCASTSFPGTGYGVTPLHFGNGTRLTVT.

This clonotype came up many times. The V gene is TRBV12-5, the J gene TRBJ2-2, with TRBD2 as a possible D gene (6 bases). Germline V CDR1 and CDR2: LGHNT, FRNRAP. The CDR3 loop spans 15 amino acids. Trimming took off 5 bases at V and 4 bases at J, with 14 bases between the two ends. In DNA form, the CDR3 reads TGTGCTAGTGGTCCGGGACTCCAGGGCACCGGGGAGCTGTTTTTT. Its translation is CASGPGLQGTGELFF.

The table lists this clonotype with many counts. A far larger clone is only one base removed, so a read error is likely. The J gene is TRBJ2-1, the V gene TRBV24-1; 7 bases line up with TRBD2. The CDR3 totals 15 residues. Per germline, CDR1 KGHDR and CDR2 SFDVKD. With 4 bases clipped from V and 10 bases from J, the junction kept 12 bases outside the gene matches. CDR3 coding DNA: TGTGCCACCAGTGACCCGCTAGCGGCAGCCTACGAGCAGTTCTTC. Its protein is CATSDPLAAAYEQFF.

This clonotype was counted at least ten times. J is TRBJ2-7 and V is TRBV6-6, with TRBD2 as a possible D gene (6 bases). The CDR3 is 13 residues long. V was trimmed by 5 bases and J by 7 bases, leaving 15 bases between them. Germline values: CDR1 MNHNY, CDR2 SVGAGI (reference sequence). The CDR3 loop is CASSDQGLGEQYF. CDR3 in DNA: TGTGCCAGCAGTGACCAGGGACTTGGGGAGCAGTACTTC.